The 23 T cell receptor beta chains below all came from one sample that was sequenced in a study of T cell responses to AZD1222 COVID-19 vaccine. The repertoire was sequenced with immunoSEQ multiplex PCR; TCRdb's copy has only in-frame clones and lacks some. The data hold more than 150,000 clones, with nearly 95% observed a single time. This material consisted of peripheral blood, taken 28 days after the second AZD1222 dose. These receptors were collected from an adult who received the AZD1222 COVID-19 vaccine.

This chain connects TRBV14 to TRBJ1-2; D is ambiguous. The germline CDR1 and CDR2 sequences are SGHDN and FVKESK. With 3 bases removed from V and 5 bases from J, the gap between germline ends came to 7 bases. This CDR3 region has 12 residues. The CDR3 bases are TGTGCCAGCAGCCAGGACCGATATGGCTACACCTTC. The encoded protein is CASSQDRYGYTF.

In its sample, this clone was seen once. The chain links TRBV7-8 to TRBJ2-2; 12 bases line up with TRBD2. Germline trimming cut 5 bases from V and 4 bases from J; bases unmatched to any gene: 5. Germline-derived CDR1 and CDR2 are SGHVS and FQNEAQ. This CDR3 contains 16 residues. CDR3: CASSDRTSGITGELFF. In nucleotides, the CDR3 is TGTGCCAGCAGCGACCGGACTAGCGGGATCACCGGGGAGCTGTTTTTT. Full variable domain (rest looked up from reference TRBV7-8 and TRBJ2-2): GAGVSQSPRYKVAKRGQDVALRCDPISGHVSLFWYQQALGQGPEFLTYFQNEAQLDKSGLPSDRFFAERPEGSVSTLKIQRTQQEDSAVYLCASSDRTSGITGELFFGEGSRLTVL.

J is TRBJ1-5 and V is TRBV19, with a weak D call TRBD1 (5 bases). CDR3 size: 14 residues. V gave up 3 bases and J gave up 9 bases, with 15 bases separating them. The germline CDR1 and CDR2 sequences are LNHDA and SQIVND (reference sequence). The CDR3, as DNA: TGTGCCAGTAGTATTAGAGAGGGGCGGCCGCCCCAGCATTTT. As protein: CASSIREGRPPQHF.

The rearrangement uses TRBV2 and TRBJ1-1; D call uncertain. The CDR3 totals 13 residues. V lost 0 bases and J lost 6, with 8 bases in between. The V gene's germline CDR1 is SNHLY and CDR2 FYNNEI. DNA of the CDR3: TGTGCCAGCAGTGAAGCGCTTCGGGCTGAAGCTTTCTTT. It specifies CASSEALRAEAFF.

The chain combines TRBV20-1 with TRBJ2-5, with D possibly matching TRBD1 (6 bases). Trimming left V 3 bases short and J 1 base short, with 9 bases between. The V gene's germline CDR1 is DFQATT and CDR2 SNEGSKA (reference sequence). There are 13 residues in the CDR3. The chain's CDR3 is CSASRQVQETQYF. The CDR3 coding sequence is TGCAGTGCTAGTCGACAGGTCCAAGAGACCCAGTACTTC.

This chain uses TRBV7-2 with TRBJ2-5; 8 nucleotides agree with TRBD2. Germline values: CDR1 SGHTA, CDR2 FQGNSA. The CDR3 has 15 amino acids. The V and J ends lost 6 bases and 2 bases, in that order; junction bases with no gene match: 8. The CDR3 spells CASRQTSGFQETQYF. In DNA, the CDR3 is TGTGCCAGCAGACAAACTAGCGGATTTCAAGAGACCCAGTACTTC.

This CDR3 is CASSVGTGRANYGYTF. The DNA for the CDR3 is TGTGCCAGTAGTGTGGGGACAGGGCGAGCTAACTATGGCTACACCTTC. The chain recombines TRBV19 with TRBJ1-2; 9 bases line up with TRBD1. After removal of 5 bases from V and 0 bases from J, the junction contained 7 bases not matched to a gene. The germline V gene has CDR1 LNHDA and CDR2 SQIVND (reference sequence). The CDR3 has 16 residues.

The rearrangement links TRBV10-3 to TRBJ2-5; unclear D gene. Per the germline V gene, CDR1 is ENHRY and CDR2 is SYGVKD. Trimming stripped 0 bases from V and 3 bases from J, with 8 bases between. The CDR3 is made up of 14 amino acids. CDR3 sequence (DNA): TGTGCCATCAGTGAGTCGGGCCCCGAAGAGACCCAGTACTTC. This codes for CAISESGPEETQYF.

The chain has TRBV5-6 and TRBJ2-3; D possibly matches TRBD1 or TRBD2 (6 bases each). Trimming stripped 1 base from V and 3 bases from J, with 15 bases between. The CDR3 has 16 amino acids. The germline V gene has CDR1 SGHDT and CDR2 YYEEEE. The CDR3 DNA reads TGTGCCAGCAGCTTGAGGGGGGACCGGCGGACAGATACGCAGTATTTT. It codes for CASSLRGDRRTDTQYF.

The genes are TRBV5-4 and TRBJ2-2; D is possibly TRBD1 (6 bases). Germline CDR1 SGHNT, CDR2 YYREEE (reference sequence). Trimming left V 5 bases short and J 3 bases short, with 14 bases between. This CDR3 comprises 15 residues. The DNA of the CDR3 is TGTGCCAGCAGACAGGACAGCAGGGACACCGGGGAGCTGTTTTTT. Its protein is CASRQDSRDTGELFF.

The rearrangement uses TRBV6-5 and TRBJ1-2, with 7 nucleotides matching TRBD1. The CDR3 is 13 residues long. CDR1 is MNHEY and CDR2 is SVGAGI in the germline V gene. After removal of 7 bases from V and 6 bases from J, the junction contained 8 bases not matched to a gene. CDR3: CASTTRDSNGYTF. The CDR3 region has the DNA TGTGCCAGCACTACCCGGGACAGTAATGGCTACACCTTC.

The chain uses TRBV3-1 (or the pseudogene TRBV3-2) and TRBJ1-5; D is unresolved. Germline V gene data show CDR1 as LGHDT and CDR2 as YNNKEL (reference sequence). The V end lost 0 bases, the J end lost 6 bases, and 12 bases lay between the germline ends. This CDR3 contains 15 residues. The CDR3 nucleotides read TGTGCCAGCAGCCAAGATACTAACCCAGGTCAGCCCCAGCATTTT. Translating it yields CASSQDTNPGQPQHF.

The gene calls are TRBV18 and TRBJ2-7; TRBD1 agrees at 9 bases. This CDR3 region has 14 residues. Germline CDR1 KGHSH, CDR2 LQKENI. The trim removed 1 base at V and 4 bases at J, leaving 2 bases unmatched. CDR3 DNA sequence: TGTGCCAGCTCACCACAGGACAGGGGATACGAGCAGTACTTC. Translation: CASSPQDRGYEQYF.

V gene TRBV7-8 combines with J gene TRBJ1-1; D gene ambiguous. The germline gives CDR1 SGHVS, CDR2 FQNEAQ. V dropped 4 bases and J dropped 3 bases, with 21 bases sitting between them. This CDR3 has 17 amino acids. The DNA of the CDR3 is TGTGCCAGCAGCTCTCGCCGGACGAAGCCGTGGGACACTGAAGCTTTCTTT. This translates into CASSSRRTKPWDTEAFF.

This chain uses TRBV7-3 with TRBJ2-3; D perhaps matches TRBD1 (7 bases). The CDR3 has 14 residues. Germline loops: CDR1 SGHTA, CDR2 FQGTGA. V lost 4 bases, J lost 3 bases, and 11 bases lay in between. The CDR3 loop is CASSSGGRTDTQYF. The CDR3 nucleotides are TGTGCCAGCAGCTCAGGGGGGCGGACAGATACGCAGTATTTT. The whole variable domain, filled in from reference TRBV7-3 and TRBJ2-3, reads GAGVSQTPSNKVTEKGKYVELRCDPISGHTALYWYRQSLGQGPEFLIYFQGTGAADDSGLPNDRFFAVRPEGSVSTLKIQRTERGDSAVYLCASSSGGRTDTQYFGPGTRLTVL.

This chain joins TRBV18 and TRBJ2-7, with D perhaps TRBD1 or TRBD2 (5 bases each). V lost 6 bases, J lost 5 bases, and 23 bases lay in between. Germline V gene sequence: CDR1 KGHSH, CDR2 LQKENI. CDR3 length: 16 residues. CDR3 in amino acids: CASSPRSIGDVNEQYF. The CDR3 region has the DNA TGTGCCAGCTCGCCCCGCTCCATAGGGGACGTGAACGAGCAGTACTTC.

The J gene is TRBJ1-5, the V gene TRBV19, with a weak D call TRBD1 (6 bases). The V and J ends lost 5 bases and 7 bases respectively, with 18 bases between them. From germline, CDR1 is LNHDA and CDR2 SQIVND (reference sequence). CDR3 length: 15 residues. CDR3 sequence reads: CASSPRGALAQPQHF. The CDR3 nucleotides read TGTGCCAGTAGTCCCCGGGGGGCACTTGCCCAGCCCCAGCATTTT.

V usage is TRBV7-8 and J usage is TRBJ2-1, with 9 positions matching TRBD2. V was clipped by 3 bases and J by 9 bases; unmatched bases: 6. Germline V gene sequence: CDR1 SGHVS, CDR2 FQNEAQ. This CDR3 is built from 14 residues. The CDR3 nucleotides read TGTGCCAGCAGCTTCGGCGGGGGGGCGAGTGAGCAGTTCTTC. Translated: CASSFGGGASEQFF.

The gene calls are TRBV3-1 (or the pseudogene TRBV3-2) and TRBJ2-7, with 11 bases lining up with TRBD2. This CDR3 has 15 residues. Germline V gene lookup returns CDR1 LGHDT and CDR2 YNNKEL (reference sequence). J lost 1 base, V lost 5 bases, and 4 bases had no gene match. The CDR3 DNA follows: TGTGCCAGCAGCTTGAGACTAGCGGGGTCCTACGAGCAGTACTTC. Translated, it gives CASSLRLAGSYEQYF.

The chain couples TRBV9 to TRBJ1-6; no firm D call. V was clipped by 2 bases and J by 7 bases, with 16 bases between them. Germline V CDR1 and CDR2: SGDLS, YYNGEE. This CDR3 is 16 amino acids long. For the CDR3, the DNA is TGTGCCAGCAGCGTTGGATGGGTCGGAATCAATTCACCCCTCCACTTT. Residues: CASSVGWVGINSPLHF. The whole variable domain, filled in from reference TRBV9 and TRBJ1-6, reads DSGVTQTPKHLITATGQRVTLRCSPRSGDLSVYWYQQSLDQGLQFLIQYYNGEERAKGNILERFSAQQFPDLHSELNLSSLELGDSALYFCASSVGWVGINSPLHFGNGTRLTVT.

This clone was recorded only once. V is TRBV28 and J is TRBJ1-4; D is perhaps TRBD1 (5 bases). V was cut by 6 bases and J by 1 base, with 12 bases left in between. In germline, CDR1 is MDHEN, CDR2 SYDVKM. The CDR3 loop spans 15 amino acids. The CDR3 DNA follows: TGTGCCAGCAGCCCCGGGGGGGTAACTAATGAAAAACTGTTTTTT. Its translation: CASSPGGVTNEKLFF.

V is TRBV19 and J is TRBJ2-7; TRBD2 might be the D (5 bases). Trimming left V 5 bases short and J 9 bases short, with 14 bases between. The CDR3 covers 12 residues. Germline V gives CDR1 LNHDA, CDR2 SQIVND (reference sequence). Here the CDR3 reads CASSSPDSAQYF. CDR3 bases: TGTGCCAGTAGTTCCCCGGATAGCGCGCAGTACTTC.

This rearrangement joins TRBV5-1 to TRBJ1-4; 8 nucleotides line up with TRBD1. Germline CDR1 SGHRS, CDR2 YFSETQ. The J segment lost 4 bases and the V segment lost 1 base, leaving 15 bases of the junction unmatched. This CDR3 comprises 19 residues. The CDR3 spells CASSLLPVETGGINEKLFF. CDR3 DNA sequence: TGCGCCAGCAGCTTGCTCCCCGTCGAAACAGGGGGAATTAATGAAAAACTGTTTTTT.